The T cell receptor (beta chain) under discussion was sequenced for a study of cytomegalovirus exposure and HLA in healthy donors. Researchers ran the PCR with 60 Vbeta and 13 Jbeta primers. Here immunoSEQ multiplex PCR was the method, and the copy in TCRdb shows in-frame clones only, minus some. The profile shows approximately 120,000 clones, about 81% of them singletons. The sequencing input was PBMCs. The clonotype was recovered from a woman between 25 and 40 years old in good health and CMV-seronegative.

CDR3: CASSNLGPDLDTEAFF. The CDR3 DNA reads as TGTGCCAGCTCCAACCTGGGGCCAGACCTGGACACTGAAGCTTTCTTT. J is TRBJ1-1 and V is TRBV18, with D perhaps matching TRBD1 (5 bases). This CDR3 comprises 16 residues. Germline CDR1 reads KGHSH; CDR2 reads LQKENI. V was pared by 6 bases and J by 3 bases, with 20 bases between.